This TCR beta chain was captured in a study of shared clonotypes between healthy human individuals. Remarks on this clone: Its antigen remains unidentified.

V was cut by 4 bases and J by 5 bases, with 14 bases left in between. The CDR3 contains 14 residues. From germline, CDR1 is SGHTA and CDR2 FQGNSA. Profiled with immunoSEQ multiplex PCR; TCRdb holds only in-frame clones, not every one. The sample contains about 1.1 million clones, approximately 80% of which appear only once. Points from the study as a whole: Investigators collected only blood, and repertoires in tissues likely differ.

The chain couples TRBV7-2 to TRBJ1-1, with no clear D. Specimen: memory CD4+ T cells from PBMCs. Subset here: CD45RA-negative fraction. This sequence originates from a man younger than 30 in good health. Some clones in this sample may be carry-over from other donors' samples. The CDR3, as DNA: TGTGCCAGCAGCTCCCCGGGAGGTTGGACTGAAGCTTTCTTT. Amino acid sequence: CASSSPGGWTEAFF. Filled out from reference TRBV7-2 and TRBJ1-1, the complete variable domain reads GAGVSQSPSNKVTEKGKDVELRCDPISGHTALYWYRQSLGQGLEFLIYFQGNSAPDKSGLPSDRFSAERTGGSVSTLTIQRTQQEDSAVYLCASSSPGGWTEAFFGQGTRLTVV.